These 22 T cell receptor beta chains share one sample of origin, sequenced in a study of cytotoxic CD8 clonotypes in ibrutinib-treated CLL (dated by TCRdb to the early 2020s). This specimen's time point label, per the study, means: progressive disease on ibrutinib. Receptor amplification or capture employed the immunoSEQ multiplex PCR assay. As stored in TCRdb, this immuneACCESS dataset retains in-frame rearrangements with V and J assigned. A fraction of the clones does not appear; measured against another copy, unresolved V genes explain less than half of the discrepancy, and the remainder lacks a known reason. The sample contains approximately 150,000 clones, approximately 91% of them found a single time. Of the sample, around 2.7% is held by the ten largest clones. The sequences come from PBMCs, collected at disease progression, from a patient treated with ibrutinib. These receptor sequences come from a human donor with chronic lymphocytic leukemia.

This clone was seen only once. The chain is built from TRBV25-1 and TRBJ2-7, with 12 bases aligning to TRBD1. This CDR3 spans 18 amino acids. Trimming at V came to 4 bases and at J to 0 bases, leaving 10 bases not matched to a gene. Germline loops: CDR1 MGHDK, CDR2 SYGVNS. Here the CDR3 DNA reads TGTGCCAGCAGTGGGATAGATCCGGGACAGGGGGCCTCCTACGAGCAGTACTTC. Its protein product is CASSGIDPGQGASYEQYF.

This rearrangement joins TRBV28 to TRBJ2-7, with a weak D call TRBD1 (6 bases). With 2 bases removed from V and 12 bases from J, the gap between germline ends came to 11 bases. The CDR3 spans 11 residues. Germline V gene data show CDR1 as MDHEN and CDR2 as SYDVKM. CDR3 sequence reads: CASSLNRAWYF. DNA of the CDR3: TGTGCCAGCAGTTTAAACAGGGCGTGGTACTTC.

The rearrangement uses TRBV28 and TRBJ1-1; perhaps TRBD1 as D (6 bases). This CDR3 is built from 13 residues. Germline assignment: CDR1 MDHEN and CDR2 SYDVKM. Trimming took off 6 bases at V and 1 base at J, with 9 bases between the two ends. The CDR3 loop is CASRGGGNTEAFF. CDR3 bases: TGTGCCAGCAGGGGAGGGGGGAACACTGAAGCTTTCTTT. Complete variable domain (other parts from reference TRBV28 and TRBJ1-1): DVKVTQSSRYLVKRTGEKVFLECVQDMDHENMFWYRQDPGLGLRLIYFSYDVKMKEKGDIPEGYSVSREKKERFSLILESASTNQTSMYLCASRGGGNTEAFFGQGTRLTVV.

This clone was seen more than once but under ten times. The rearrangement uses TRBV15 and TRBJ1-5; 7 nucleotides line up with TRBD1. The CDR3 spans 16 residues. Germline trimming cut 4 bases from V and 2 bases from J; bases unmatched to any gene: 8. The V gene's germline CDR1 is LNHNV and CDR2 YYDKDF (reference sequence). The CDR3 region is CATSTGTGTGNQPQHF. In nucleotides, the CDR3 is TGTGCCACCAGCACTGGTACCGGGACAGGCAATCAGCCCCAGCATTTT.

This clone has just a few counts. V is TRBV29-1 and J is TRBJ2-7; D is unresolved. CDR3 length: 15 residues. Trimming pared 2 bases from V and 2 bases from J, leaving 16 bases between. Germline loops: CDR1 SQVTM, CDR2 ANQGSEA. The CDR3 region has the DNA TGCAGCGTTGAATCTCCGGCTAGTCCTACCTACGAGCAGTACTTC. Protein: CSVESPASPTYEQYF.

V usage is TRBV5-1 and J usage is TRBJ2-3; TRBD2 agrees at 7 bases. Trimming at V came to 4 bases and at J to 3 bases, leaving 8 bases not matched to a gene. The CDR3 extends over 15 amino acids. Germline V gene sequence: CDR1 SGHRS, CDR2 YFSETQ. CDR3 in amino acids: CASSPGLVSTDTQYF. The CDR3 DNA reads TGCGCCAGCAGCCCAGGACTAGTTTCTACAGATACGCAGTATTTT.

The rearrangement links TRBV13 to TRBJ1-2; the D gene is possibly TRBD1 (5 bases). Trimming took 0 bases from V and 2 from J, leaving 22 bases between them. CDR3 size: 19 residues. In germline, CDR1 is PRHDT, CDR2 FYEKMQ (reference sequence). This CDR3 is CASSLGMADTLRINYGYTF. In nucleotides, the CDR3 is TGTGCCAGCAGCTTAGGTATGGCGGACACGCTAAGGATAAACTATGGCTACACCTTC.

A note on this clone: One end of the junction is discordant with germline, which a read error may explain. The CDR3 loop reads CASSIDSLSYNEQFF. CDR3 sequence (DNA): TGTGCTAGCAGCATCGACAGCCTATCCTACAATGAGCAGTTCTTC. This sequence joins TRBV7-7 and TRBJ2-1; maybe TRBD1 (5 bases). The CDR3 runs to 15 residues. Germline V lookup: CDR1 SSHAT, CDR2 FNYEAQ (reference sequence).

The chain recombines TRBV5-6 with TRBJ1-2; D remains ambiguous. The V gene's germline CDR1 is SGHDT and CDR2 YYEEEE. The length of the CDR3 is 15 residues. V gave up 5 bases and J gave up 7 bases, with 21 bases separating them. CDR3 coding DNA: TGTGCCAGCAGATCGGACGGGCAGGCTTTTTCTGGCTACACCTTC. Protein sequence: CASRSDGQAFSGYTF.

The chain has TRBV5-6 and TRBJ2-7, with TRBD1 identical over 7 bases. The germline gives CDR1 SGHDT, CDR2 YYEEEE. Losses at the gene ends were 3 bases for V and 6 bases for J; bases not matched to a gene: 6. The CDR3 runs 13 residues. The CDR3 region is CASSWGQSFEQYF. The CDR3 coding sequence is TGTGCCAGCAGCTGGGGACAGTCGTTCGAGCAGTACTTC. The full variable domain, in which reference TRBV5-6 and TRBJ2-7 provide the parts outside the CDR3, is DAGVTQSPTHLIKTRGQQVTLRCSPKSGHDTVSWYQQALGQGPQFIFQYYEEEERQRGNFPDRFSGHQFPNYSSELNVNALLLGDSALYLCASSWGQSFEQYFGPGTRLTVT.

V usage is TRBV5-1 and J usage is TRBJ2-7; 7 bases map to TRBD2. The ends lost 0 bases at V and 3 bases at J; junction bases unmatched: 3. The V gene's germline CDR1 is SGHRS and CDR2 YFSETQ. The CDR3 runs to 14 residues. CDR3 nucleotides: TGCGCCAGCAGCTTGGACGGGGGGTTCTACGAGCAGTACTTC. Translated, it gives CASSLDGGFYEQYF.

The chain joins TRBV11-3 to TRBJ1-4; D is possibly TRBD1 (6 bases). The CDR3 is made up of 15 amino acids. Germline V gene lookup returns CDR1 SGHNT and CDR2 YENEEA. V gave up 5 bases and J gave up 5 bases, with 15 bases separating them. The CDR3 DNA follows: TGTGCCAGCAGCCCAGAGGGACACGGAAATGAAAAACTGTTTTTT. It is translated as CASSPEGHGNEKLFF.

The gene calls are TRBV18 and TRBJ2-2; D uncertain. With 8 bases removed from V and 5 bases from J, the gap between germline ends came to 9 bases. This CDR3 region has 12 residues. The germline CDR1 and CDR2 sequences are KGHSH and LQKENI. CDR3 in amino acids: CASPLFTGELFF. CDR3 coding DNA: TGTGCCAGCCCTTTGTTTACCGGGGAGCTGTTTTTT.

This rearrangement joins TRBV5-1 to TRBJ2-1; TRBD1 agrees at 7 bases. The germline CDR1 and CDR2 sequences are SGHRS and YFSETQ. The CDR3 length is 15 residues. The J segment lost 3 bases and the V segment lost 0 bases, leaving 3 bases of the junction unmatched. The CDR3 DNA follows: TGCGCCAGCAGCTTGGAACAGGGGAGCTACAATGAGCAGTTCTTC. This codes for CASSLEQGSYNEQFF.

The rearrangement links TRBV4-3 to TRBJ2-1; 7 bases fit TRBD2. The CDR3 length is 13 residues. V lost 2 bases to trimming and J lost 10 bases; unmatched junction nucleotides: 5. Germline values: CDR1 LGHNA, CDR2 YSLEER. The chain's CDR3 is CASSQRTSPEQFF. CDR3 coding DNA: TGCGCCAGCAGCCAACGGACTAGTCCCGAGCAGTTCTTC.

This rearrangement joins TRBV30 to TRBJ1-2; maybe TRBD1 (5 bases). Trimming took 3 bases from V and 7 from J, leaving 9 bases between them. Germline CDR1 and CDR2: GTSNPN and SVGIG (reference sequence). The CDR3 loop spans 11 amino acids. This CDR3 reads CAWSSGGGYTF. CDR3 bases: TGTGCCTGGAGCTCGGGGGGTGGCTACACCTTC.

This sequence joins TRBV6-5 and TRBJ2-6; the D gene is possibly TRBD2 (6 bases). In germline, CDR1 is MNHEY, CDR2 SVGAGI. The CDR3 is made up of 16 amino acids. Between the trimmed V and J ends, which lost 0 bases and 4 bases, there was a span of 10 bases. The CDR3 is CASSYSGGPGANVLTF. CDR3 coding DNA: TGTGCCAGCAGTTACTCGGGGGGACCAGGGGCCAACGTCCTGACTTTC.

The chain uses TRBV6-1 and TRBJ1-2, with D possibly being TRBD1 (5 bases). This CDR3 spans 15 amino acids. The V end lost 0 bases, the J end lost 7 bases, and 15 bases lay between the germline ends. Looked up from germline, CDR1 is MNHNS and CDR2 is SASEGT. CDR3 loop: CASSEAHGGMSGYTF. CDR3 DNA sequence: TGTGCCAGCAGTGAAGCGCATGGGGGGATGAGTGGCTACACCTTC.

This clone was seen just once. The DNA for the CDR3 is TGTGCCAGCAGCTTGTTAGCTTTCGAGCAGTACTTC. It yields the protein CASSLLAFEQYF. The rearrangement uses TRBV5-6 and TRBJ2-7; D is ambiguous. CDR3 length: 12 amino acids. Germline lookup yields CDR1 SGHDT and CDR2 YYEEEE. The ends were cut back, 1 base at V and 6 bases at J, with 8 bases in the middle.

This chain links TRBV7-2 with TRBJ1-1; D unresolved. The CDR3 length is 14 residues. Looked up from germline, CDR1 is SGHTA and CDR2 is FQGNSA. V was shortened by 2 bases and J by 2 bases, with 9 bases between the two germline ends. The CDR3 DNA is TGTGCCAGCAGCTTATATGGAGAAAACACTGAAGCTTTCTTT. Encoded protein: CASSLYGENTEAFF.

The chain links TRBV5-4 to TRBJ2-7; TRBD2 aligns across 7 bases. This CDR3 contains 14 residues. The germline V gene has CDR1 SGHNT and CDR2 YYREEE (reference sequence). V trimming: 0 bases; J trimming: 5 bases; junction bases outside the gene matches: 5. The CDR3 loop is CASSLDGSGNEQYF. The CDR3 nucleotides read TGTGCCAGCAGCTTGGACGGCAGCGGGAACGAGCAGTACTTC.

This clone was recorded once. V and J are TRBV5-1 and TRBJ2-7; 8 nucleotides align to TRBD1. The CDR3 is 16 amino acids. The V gene's germline CDR1 is SGHRS and CDR2 YFSETQ. V shed 3 bases and J 0 bases; nucleotides not matched to a gene: 8. The CDR3: CASSYRDRSTSYEQYF. The CDR3 DNA reads TGCGCCAGCAGCTACCGGGACAGGTCCACCTCCTACGAGCAGTACTTC.